These 14 T cell receptor beta chains share one sample of origin, sequenced in a study of T-cell reconstitution after alpha-beta-depleted transplantation in children. Researchers prepared the TCRbeta library using unique molecular identifiers, the study reports. MiXCR was run by TCRdb on the PCR reads, yielding one entry per CDR3 protein. The sample lists hundreds of thousands of distinct CDR3 sequences; 16% were seen once. The sample in question was PBMCs, mostly from graft donor cells, obtained 360 days after TCRalphabeta/CD19-depleted stem cell transplant. The receptors here all came from a male patient between 5 and 17 years old who had a stem cell transplant for acute lymphoblastic leukemia, so the T cells may come from the graft donor.

This rearrangement joins TRBV20-1 to TRBJ1-5; tentative D call: TRBD1 (5 bases). Germline V gene data show CDR1 as DFQATT and CDR2 as SNEGSKA (reference sequence). The CDR3 totals 17 residues. The V end was cut by 4 bases, the J end by 2 bases, with 21 bases between. The CDR3 spells CSATGTWSSEGNQPQHF. The CDR3, as DNA: TGCAGTGCTACCGGGACCTGGAGCTCAGAGGGCAATCAGCCCCAGCATTTT.

This clonotype showed up just once. V is TRBV7-7 and J is TRBJ2-6; 11 bases fit TRBD2. CDR1 and CDR2 (germline): SSHAT, FNYEAQ (reference sequence). The J segment lost 0 bases and the V segment lost 5 bases, leaving 6 bases of the junction unmatched. This CDR3 has 18 residues. The CDR3: CASSPRLAGNSGANVLTF. The CDR3 DNA reads TGTGCCAGCAGCCCTCGACTAGCGGGGAACTCTGGGGCCAACGTCCTGACTTTC.

V and J are TRBV13 and TRBJ2-5; 11 bases line up with TRBD2. With 5 bases clipped from V and 5 bases from J, the junction kept 10 bases outside the gene matches. The CDR3 has 16 amino acids. CDR1 and CDR2 from the germline V gene are PRHDT and FYEKMQ (reference sequence). The chain's CDR3 is CASSPGLAVVLETQYF. Here the CDR3 DNA reads TGTGCCAGCAGCCCGGGACTAGCGGTAGTCTTGGAGACCCAGTACTTC.

This clonotype was seen a handful of times. The V gene is TRBV5-1, the J gene TRBJ2-7; 7 bases are shared with TRBD2. This CDR3 contains 16 residues. V lost 4 bases to trimming and J lost 0 bases; unmatched junction nucleotides: 10. Germline lookup yields CDR1 SGHRS and CDR2 YFSETQ. CDR3 in DNA: TGCGCCAGCAGCCGTACCACTAGCGCTAGCTCCTACGAGCAGTACTTC. Residues: CASSRTTSASSYEQYF. The full variable domain, in which reference TRBV5-1 and TRBJ2-7 provide the parts outside the CDR3, is KAGVTQTPRYLIKTRGQQVTLSCSPISGHRSVSWYQQTPGQGLQFLFEYFSETQRNKGNFPGRFSGRQFSNSRSEMNVSTLELGDSALYLCASSRTTSASSYEQYFGPGTRLTVT.

This clonotype was counted at least ten times. V usage is TRBV27 and J usage is TRBJ1-6; D uncertain. CDR3 length: 12 amino acids. Germline CDR1 is MNHEY and CDR2 is SMNVEV (reference sequence). V dropped 1 base and J dropped 10 bases, with 5 bases sitting between them. The chain's CDR3 is CASSLWGSPLHF. CDR3 bases: TGTGCCAGCAGTTTATGGGGATCACCCCTCCACTTT.

The chain is built from TRBV7-8 and TRBJ2-7; D perhaps matches TRBD2 (5 bases). This CDR3 has 14 residues. V lost 1 base and J 1 base, leaving 8 bases between the germline ends. Germline V lookup: CDR1 SGHVS, CDR2 FQNEAQ. CDR3 nucleotide sequence: TGTGCCAGCAGCTTAGAAAGGACTTCCTACGAGCAGTACTTC. Translation gives CASSLERTSYEQYF.

This clonotype appeared a few times. V and J are TRBV12-3 or TRBV12-4 and TRBJ2-1, with TRBD2 matching 9 bases. This CDR3 contains 15 residues. The junction had 11 bases not matched to a gene; V was cut back by 6 bases and J by 8 bases. The CDR3 region is CASSFRTSAGHEQFF. CDR3 nucleotide sequence: TGTGCCAGCAGCTTTCGGACTAGCGCGGGCCATGAGCAGTTCTTC.

The chain uses TRBV12-5 and TRBJ2-3; D is unclear. This CDR3 spans 16 amino acids. V gave up 3 bases and J gave up 2 bases, with 15 bases separating them. Germline V gene lookup returns CDR1 LGHNT and CDR2 FRNRAP. DNA of the CDR3: TGTGCTAGTGGTTTTACCGGCTCCGACCCCACAGATACGCAGTATTTT. Protein sequence: CASGFTGSDPTDTQYF. The full variable domain, its missing parts supplied by reference TRBV12-5 and TRBJ2-3, is DARVTQTPRHKVTEMGQEVTMRCQPILGHNTVFWYRQTMMQGLELLAYFRNRAPLDDSGMPKDRFSAEMPDATLATLKIQPSEPRDSAVYFCASGFTGSDPTDTQYFGPGTRLTVL.

J is TRBJ2-1 and V is TRBV18, with TRBD1 as a possible D gene (6 bases). Germline values: CDR1 KGHSH, CDR2 LQKENI. The germline V and J ends were trimmed by 2 bases and 0 bases, with 14 bases remaining between them. The CDR3 is made up of 17 amino acids. The CDR3 region is CASSPRRSQGSYNEQFF. The CDR3 bases are TGTGCCAGCTCACCAAGAAGGTCACAGGGCTCCTACAATGAGCAGTTCTTC.

The sample holds many counts of this clonotype. This chain joins TRBV29-1 and TRBJ2-1; D gene uncertain. This CDR3 spans 10 amino acids. Germline V gene data show CDR1 as SQVTM and CDR2 as ANQGSEA. V was shortened by 7 bases and J by 4 bases, with 5 bases between the two germline ends. CDR3 region: CSAGYNEQFF. As DNA, the CDR3 is TGCAGCGCCGGGTACAATGAGCAGTTCTTC.

The rearrangement links TRBV7-2 to TRBJ2-7; D is perhaps TRBD1 (6 bases). The CDR3 sequence is 16 residues long. V dropped 2 bases and J dropped 2 bases, with 16 bases sitting between them. Per germline, CDR1 SGHTA and CDR2 FQGNSA. The CDR3 region is CASSLFSGTYTYEQYF. Written as DNA, the CDR3 is TGTGCCAGCAGCTTATTTTCCGGGACATATACCTACGAGCAGTACTTC.

This chain links TRBV4-1 with TRBJ1-4; D ambiguous. CDR3 size: 16 residues. V was cut by 0 bases and J by 6 bases, with 14 bases left in between. The germline CDR1 and CDR2 sequences are MGHRA and YSYEKL. The CDR3 region has the DNA TGCGCCAGCAGCCAAGATGAAAGGAATTGGGATGAAAAACTGTTTTTT. Translating gives CASSQDERNWDEKLFF.

This chain uses TRBV13 with TRBJ2-2; no clear D. Germline lookup yields CDR1 PRHDT and CDR2 FYEKMQ (reference sequence). The CDR3 runs to 13 residues. V shed 4 bases and J shed 6 bases, with 9 bases lying between them. The CDR3 sequence: CASSSLDSGELFF. The CDR3 region has the DNA TGTGCCAGCAGCTCACTCGACTCCGGGGAGCTGTTTTTT.

Only a few counts were recorded for this clonotype. J is TRBJ2-1 and V is TRBV7-3; D gene unclear. The CDR3 has 16 amino acids. CDR1 and CDR2 from the germline V gene are SGHTA and FQGTGA. V was shortened by 5 bases and J by 1 base, with 15 bases between the two germline ends. CDR3 nucleotide sequence: TGTGCCAGCAGCCGGACCCCTTACACTTCCTACAATGAGCAGTTCTTC. Amino acid sequence: CASSRTPYTSYNEQFF.